Sequencing of this T cell receptor (beta chain) was carried out in a study of T cell repertoires and HLA-DP antigens. Study context: Alloreactive CD4+ T cells targeted HLA-DP on transduced HeLa.

Profiled with immunoSEQ multiplex PCR; TCRdb holds only in-frame clones, not every one. The table lists about 89,000 clones, approximately 86% of them singletons. Details on this clone: What it recognizes is unknown.

This CDR3 comprises 14 residues. The germline gives CDR1 SGHRS, CDR2 YFSETQ. V was shortened by 0 bases and J by 5 bases, with 12 bases between the two germline ends. The sample was CD4+ T cells from PBMCs. This clonotype was obtained from a man aged 45-65 years in good health and CMV-seronegative. The V gene is TRBV5-1, the J gene TRBJ2-7, with unresolved D. The CDR3 DNA follows: TGCGCCAGCAGCTTGGTACCGTCTTCCCACGAGCAGTACTTC. Amino acid sequence: CASSLVPSSHEQYF. The complete variable domain, with remaining parts taken from reference TRBV5-1 and TRBJ2-7, reads KAGVTQTPRYLIKTRGQQVTLSCSPISGHRSVSWYQQTPGQGLQFLFEYFSETQRNKGNFPGRFSGRQFSNSRSEMNVSTLELGDSALYLCASSLVPSSHEQYFGPGTRLTVT.